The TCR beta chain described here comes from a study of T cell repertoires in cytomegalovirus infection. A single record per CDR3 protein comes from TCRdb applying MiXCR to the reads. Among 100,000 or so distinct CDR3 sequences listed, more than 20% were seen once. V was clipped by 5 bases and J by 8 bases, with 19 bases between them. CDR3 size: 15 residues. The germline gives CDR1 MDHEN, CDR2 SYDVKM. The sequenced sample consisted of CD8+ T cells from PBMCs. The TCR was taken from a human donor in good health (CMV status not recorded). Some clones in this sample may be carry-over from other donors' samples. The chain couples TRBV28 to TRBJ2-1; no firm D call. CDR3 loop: CASSPTSEFSDEQFF. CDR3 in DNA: TGTGCCAGCAGTCCAACCTCGGAGTTCTCAGATGAGCAGTTCTTC.